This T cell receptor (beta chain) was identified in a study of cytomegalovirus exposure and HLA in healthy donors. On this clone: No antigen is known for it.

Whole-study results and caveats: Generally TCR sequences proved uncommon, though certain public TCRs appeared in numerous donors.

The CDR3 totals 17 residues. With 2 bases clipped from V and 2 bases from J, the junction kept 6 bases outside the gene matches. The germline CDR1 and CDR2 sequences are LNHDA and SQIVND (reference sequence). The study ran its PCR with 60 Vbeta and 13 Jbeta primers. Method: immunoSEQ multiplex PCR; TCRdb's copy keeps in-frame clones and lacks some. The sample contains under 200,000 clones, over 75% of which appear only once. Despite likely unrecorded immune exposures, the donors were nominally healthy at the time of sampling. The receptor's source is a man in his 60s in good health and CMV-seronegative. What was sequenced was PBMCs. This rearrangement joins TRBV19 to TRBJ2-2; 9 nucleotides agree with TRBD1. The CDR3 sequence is CASSIPGQGLNTGELFF. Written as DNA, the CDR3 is TGTGCCAGTAGTATACCGGGACAGGGACTTAACACCGGGGAGCTGTTTTTT.